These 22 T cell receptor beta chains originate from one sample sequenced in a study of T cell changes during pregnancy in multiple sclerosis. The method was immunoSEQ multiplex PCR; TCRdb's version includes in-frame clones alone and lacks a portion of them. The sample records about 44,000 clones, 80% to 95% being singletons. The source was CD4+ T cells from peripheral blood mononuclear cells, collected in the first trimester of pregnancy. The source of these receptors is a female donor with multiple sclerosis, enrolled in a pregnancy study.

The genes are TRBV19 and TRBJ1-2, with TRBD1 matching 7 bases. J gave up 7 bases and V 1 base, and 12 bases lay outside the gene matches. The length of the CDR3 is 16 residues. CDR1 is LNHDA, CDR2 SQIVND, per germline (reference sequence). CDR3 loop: CASSIGGSGTVFGYTF. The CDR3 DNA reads TGTGCCAGTAGTATAGGGGGGAGTGGGACAGTTTTTGGCTACACCTTC.

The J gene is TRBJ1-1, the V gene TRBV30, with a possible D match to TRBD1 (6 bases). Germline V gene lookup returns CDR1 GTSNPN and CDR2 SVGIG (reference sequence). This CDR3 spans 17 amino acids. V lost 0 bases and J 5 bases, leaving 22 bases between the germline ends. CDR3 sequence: CAWSVPGTPTLLTEAFF. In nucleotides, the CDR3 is TGTGCCTGGAGTGTACCCGGGACACCTACACTGCTGACTGAAGCTTTCTTT.

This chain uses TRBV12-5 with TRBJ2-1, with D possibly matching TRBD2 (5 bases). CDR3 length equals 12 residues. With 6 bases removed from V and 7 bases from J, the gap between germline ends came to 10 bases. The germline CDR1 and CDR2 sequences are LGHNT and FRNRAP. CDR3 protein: CASGGVGNEQFF. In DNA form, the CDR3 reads TGTGCTAGTGGCGGGGTCGGTAATGAGCAGTTCTTC.

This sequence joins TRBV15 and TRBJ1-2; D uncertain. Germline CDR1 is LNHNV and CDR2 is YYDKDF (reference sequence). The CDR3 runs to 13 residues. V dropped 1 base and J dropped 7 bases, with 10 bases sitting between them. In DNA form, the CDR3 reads TGTGCCACCAGCAGAGTGGGTGAGGGTGGCTACACCTTC. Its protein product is CATSRVGEGGYTF.

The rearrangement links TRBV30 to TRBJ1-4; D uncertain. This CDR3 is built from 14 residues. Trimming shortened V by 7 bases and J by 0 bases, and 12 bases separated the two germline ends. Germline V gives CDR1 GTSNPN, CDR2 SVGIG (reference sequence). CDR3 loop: CASESVSTNEKLFF. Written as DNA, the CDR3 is TGTGCCTCCGAGTCCGTCTCAACTAATGAAAAACTGTTTTTT.

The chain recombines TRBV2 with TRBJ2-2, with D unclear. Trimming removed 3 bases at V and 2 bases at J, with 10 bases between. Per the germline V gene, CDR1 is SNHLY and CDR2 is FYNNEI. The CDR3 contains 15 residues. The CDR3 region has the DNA TGTGCCAGCAGTGATTCCGACACCAACACCGGGGAGCTGTTTTTT. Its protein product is CASSDSDTNTGELFF.

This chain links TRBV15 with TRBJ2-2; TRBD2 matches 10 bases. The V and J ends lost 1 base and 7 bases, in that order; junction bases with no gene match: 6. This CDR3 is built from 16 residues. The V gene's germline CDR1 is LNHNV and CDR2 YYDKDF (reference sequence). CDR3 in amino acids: CATSRGLAGIDGELFF. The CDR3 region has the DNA TGTGCCACCAGCAGAGGACTAGCGGGCATAGACGGGGAGCTGTTTTTT.

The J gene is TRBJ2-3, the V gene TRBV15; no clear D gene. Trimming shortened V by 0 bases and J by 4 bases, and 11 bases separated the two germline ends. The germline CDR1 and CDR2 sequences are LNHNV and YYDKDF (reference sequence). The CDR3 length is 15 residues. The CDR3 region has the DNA TGTGCCACCAGCAGAGATCTGGTGGGCGCAGATACGCAGTATTTT. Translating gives CATSRDLVGADTQYF.

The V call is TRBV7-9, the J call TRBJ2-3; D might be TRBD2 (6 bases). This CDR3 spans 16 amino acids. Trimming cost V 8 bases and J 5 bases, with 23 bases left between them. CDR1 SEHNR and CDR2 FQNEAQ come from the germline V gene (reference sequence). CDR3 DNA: TGTGCCAGCGCGGGGCCCCGAGGGCGATTAGGAGATACGCAGTATTTT. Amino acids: CASAGPRGRLGDTQYF.

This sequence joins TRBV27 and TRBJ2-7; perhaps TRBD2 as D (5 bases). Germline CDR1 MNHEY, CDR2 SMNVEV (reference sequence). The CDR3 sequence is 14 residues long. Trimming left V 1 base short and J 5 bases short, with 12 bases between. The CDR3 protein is CASSLYGETHEQYF. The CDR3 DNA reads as TGTGCCAGCAGTTTATATGGGGAGACCCACGAGCAGTACTTC.

Here the CDR3 reads CASSSPGQGGNEKLFF. The CDR3 DNA follows: TGTGCCAGCAGTTCACCGGGACAGGGAGGGAATGAAAAACTGTTTTTT. This rearrangement joins TRBV28 to TRBJ1-4, with 9 bases lining up with TRBD1. V shed 4 bases and J 5 bases; nucleotides not matched to a gene: 8. CDR3 length: 16 amino acids. Germline values: CDR1 MDHEN, CDR2 SYDVKM.

The CDR3 nucleotides read TGCGCCAGCAGCTTGGGACTAGCGGGAGAGGAGCAGTACTTC. Translating gives CASSLGLAGEEQYF. J is TRBJ2-7 and V is TRBV5-1; TRBD2 agrees at 12 bases. Germline V gene lookup returns CDR1 SGHRS and CDR2 YFSETQ. V was clipped by 0 bases and J by 7 bases; unmatched bases: 2. The CDR3 consists of 14 residues.

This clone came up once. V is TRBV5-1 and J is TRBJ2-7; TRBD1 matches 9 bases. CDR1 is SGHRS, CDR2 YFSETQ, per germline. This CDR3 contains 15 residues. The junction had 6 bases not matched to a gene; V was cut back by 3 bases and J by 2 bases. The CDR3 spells CASSSPGTGTYEQYF. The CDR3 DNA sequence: TGCGCCAGCAGCTCGCCCGGGACAGGGACCTACGAGCAGTACTTC.

CDR3 sequence reads: CASSYGGASGNTIYF. CDR3 nucleotide sequence: TGTGCCAGCAGTTATGGAGGCGCCTCTGGAAACACCATATATTTT. This chain uses TRBV6-5 with TRBJ1-3; no definite D call. The germline V gene encodes CDR1 MNHEY and CDR2 SVGAGI. This CDR3 has 15 residues. V lost 3 bases and J 0 bases, leaving 9 bases between the germline ends.

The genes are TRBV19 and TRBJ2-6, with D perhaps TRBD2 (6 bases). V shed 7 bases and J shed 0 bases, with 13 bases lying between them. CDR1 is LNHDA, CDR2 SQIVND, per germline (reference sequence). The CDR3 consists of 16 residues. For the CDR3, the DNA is TGTGCCAGTAAAGCAGGGCGGGGCTCTGGGGCCAACGTCCTGACTTTC. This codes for CASKAGRGSGANVLTF.

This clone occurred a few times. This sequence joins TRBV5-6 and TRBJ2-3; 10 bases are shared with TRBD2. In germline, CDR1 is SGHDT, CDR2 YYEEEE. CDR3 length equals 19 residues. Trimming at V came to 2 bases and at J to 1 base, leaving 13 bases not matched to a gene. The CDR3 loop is CASSLASGRAFVGTDTQYF. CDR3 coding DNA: TGTGCCAGCAGCTTAGCAAGCGGGAGGGCCTTTGTTGGCACAGATACGCAGTATTTT.

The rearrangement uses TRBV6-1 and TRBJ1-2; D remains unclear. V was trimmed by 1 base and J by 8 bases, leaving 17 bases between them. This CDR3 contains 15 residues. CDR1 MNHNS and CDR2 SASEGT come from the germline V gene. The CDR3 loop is CASSEGVIPAAGYTF. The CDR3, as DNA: TGTGCCAGCAGTGAAGGGGTGATTCCTGCGGCCGGCTACACCTTC.

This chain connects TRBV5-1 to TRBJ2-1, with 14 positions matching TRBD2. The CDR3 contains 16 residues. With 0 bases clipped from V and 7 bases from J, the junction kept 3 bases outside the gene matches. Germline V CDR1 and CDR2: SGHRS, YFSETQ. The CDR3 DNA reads TGCGCCAGCAGCTTGGGACTAGCGGGAGGGAAAAATGAGCAGTTCTTC. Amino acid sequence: CASSLGLAGGKNEQFF.

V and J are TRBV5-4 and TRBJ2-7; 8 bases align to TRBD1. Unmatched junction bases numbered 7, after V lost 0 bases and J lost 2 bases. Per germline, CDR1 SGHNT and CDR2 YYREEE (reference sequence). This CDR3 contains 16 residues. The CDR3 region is CASSLGPDRGPYEQYF. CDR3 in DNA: TGTGCCAGCAGCTTGGGGCCTGACAGGGGTCCCTACGAGCAGTACTTC.

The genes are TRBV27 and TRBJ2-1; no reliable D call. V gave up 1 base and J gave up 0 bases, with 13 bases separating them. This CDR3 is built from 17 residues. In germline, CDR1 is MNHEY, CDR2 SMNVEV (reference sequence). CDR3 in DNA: TGTGCCAGCAGTTTATATCTAGGTCGGAACTCCTACAATGAGCAGTTCTTC. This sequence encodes CASSLYLGRNSYNEQFF.

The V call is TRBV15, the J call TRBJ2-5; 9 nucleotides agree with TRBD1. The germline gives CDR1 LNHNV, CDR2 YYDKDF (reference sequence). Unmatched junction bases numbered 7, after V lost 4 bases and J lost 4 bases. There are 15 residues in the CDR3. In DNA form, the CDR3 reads TGTGCCACCAGCACCGATTGGGGACAGGGAGAGACCCAGTACTTC. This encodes CATSTDWGQGETQYF.

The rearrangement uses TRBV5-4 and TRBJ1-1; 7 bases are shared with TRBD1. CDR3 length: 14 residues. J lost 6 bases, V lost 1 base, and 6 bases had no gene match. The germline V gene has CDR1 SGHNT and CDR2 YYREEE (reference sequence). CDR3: CASSLKGAPSEAFF. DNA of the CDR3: TGTGCCAGCAGCTTGAAGGGGGCGCCCTCTGAAGCTTTCTTT. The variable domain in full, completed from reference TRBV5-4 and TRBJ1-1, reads ETGVTQSPTHLIKTRGQQVTLRCSSQSGHNTVSWYQQALGQGPQFIFQYYREEENGRGNFPPRFSGLQFPNYSSELNVNALELDDSALYLCASSLKGAPSEAFFGQGTRLTVV.